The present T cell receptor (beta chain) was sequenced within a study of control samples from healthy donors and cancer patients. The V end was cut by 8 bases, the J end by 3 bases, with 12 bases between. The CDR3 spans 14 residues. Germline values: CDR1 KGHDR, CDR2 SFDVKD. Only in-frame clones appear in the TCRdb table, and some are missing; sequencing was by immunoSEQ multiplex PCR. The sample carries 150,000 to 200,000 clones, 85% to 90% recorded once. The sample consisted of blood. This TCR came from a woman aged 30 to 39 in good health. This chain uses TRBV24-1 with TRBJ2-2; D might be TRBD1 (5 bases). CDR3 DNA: TGTGCCACCAAAGGTCCAGGGTACACCGGGGAGCTGTTTTTT. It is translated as CATKGPGYTGELFF.